This T cell receptor beta chain was identified in a study of CD8 T cells in ankylosing spondylitis. General study results and limits: Within ankylosing spondylitis blood, a TCR beta motif made up of several highly homologous variants appeared to be characteristic.

Quantitative molecular-barcoded 5'-RACE generated the TCR beta libraries. TCRdb passed the 5' RACE reads through MiXCR, listing each CDR3 protein once. The sample has about 510,000 distinct CDR3 sequences; about 5.7% are singletons. This clonotype has a count of ten or more. Its antigen is undetermined. Germline values: CDR1 MNHEY, CDR2 SMNVEV (reference sequence). The CDR3 runs 12 residues. V dropped 1 base and J dropped 7 bases, with 7 bases sitting between them. The sample comprised blood, either unsorted or a sorted T cell fraction (not recorded which). This sequence was found in a male donor with ankylosing spondylitis. The rearrangement uses TRBV27 and TRBJ1-2; D gene unclear. The CDR3 DNA follows: TGTGCCAGCAGTTTATACGGGGTTGGCTACACCTTC. This codes for CASSLYGVGYTF.